These T cell receptor beta chains were read from a single sample in a study of T cell repertoires in cytomegalovirus infection. TCRdb analysed the reads with MiXCR anew, one entry per CDR3 protein. The sample carries approximately 260,000 distinct CDR3 sequences, about a sixth recorded once. Sequencing input: CD8+ T cells from PBMCs. The receptors here all came from a human donor in good health (CMV status not recorded). Some clones in this sample may be carry-over from other donors' samples. Both conserved end residues are trimmed from each CDR3.

TRBJ1-1,TRBV7-9,ACAGAWANTEAF
TRBJ2-7,TRBV7-9,ASSSRDGVQTYEQY
TRBJ2-1,TRBV29-1,SASGTGSYNEQF
TRBJ2-7,TRBV6-2/TRBV6-3,ASSFLAGLSYEQY
TRBJ1-1,TRBV5-6,ASSLFAENTEAF
TRBJ1-5,TRBV20-1,SARAGIHGGVSNQPQH
TRBJ2-1,TRBV14,ASSQRGGTRYNEQF
TRBJ2-7,TRBV10-3,AISEIPATQGIYEQY
TRBJ2-5,TRBV4-1,ASSQYPGTGEEETQY
TRBJ2-2,TRBV28,ASSLLSGGAGGELF
TRBJ2-1,TRBV7-2,ASSLAATSGGPGDEQF
TRBJ2-7,TRBV7-4,ASSPRKSSYEQY
TRBJ2-1,TRBV19,ASSMKGSYNEQF
TRBJ1-1,TRBV4-1,ASSRGLPLNTEAF
TRBJ2-1,TRBV2,ASTRSNEQF
TRBJ1-5,TRBV6-2/TRBV6-3,ASTTLNSNQPQH
TRBJ2-7,TRBV13,ASSSGYYRDEQY
TRBJ1-1,TRBV27,ASSPRQGRTEAF
TRBJ2-2,TRBV7-8,ASSPQLNTGELF
TRBJ1-2,TRBV11-2,ASSARRTPLSSGYT
TRBJ2-3,TRBV5-6,ASSLELAGKYTQY
TRBJ2-5,TRBV20-1,SAREHGTSGGSLQETQY
TRBJ2-6,TRBV28,ASSMQTGANVLT
TRBJ2-1,TRBV2,ASSRAGPPSSYNEQF
TRBJ2-5,TRBV14,ASSQGGGGAGETQY
TRBJ2-2,TRBV10-3,AISETSSRELF
TRBJ1-1,TRBV7-2,ASSLPPSAQMNTEAF
TRBJ1-2,TRBV2,ASGPGQGWGYT
TRBJ2-1,TRBV28,ASSRHGTRKGNEQF
TRBJ2-1,TRBV7-6,ASSKGLAGEPYNEQF
TRBJ1-5,TRBV7-9,ASSLGSTMR
TRBJ2-7,TRBV6-6,ASSYSRDRDSYEQY
TRBJ2-7,TRBV7-8,ASSISPTYEQY
TRBJ1-6,TRBV9,ASSVQQVNSPLH
TRBJ2-1,TRBV7-2,ASRAGTSDLDEQF
TRBJ1-2,TRBV4-1,ASSQETGTNGYT
TRBJ2-2,TRBV6-2/TRBV6-3,ASSYLWSGELF
TRBJ2-1,TRBV7-9,ASSSAPTGGSYNEQF
TRBJ1-2,TRBV6-5,ASSYSSRGRNYGYT
TRBJ2-2,TRBV7-8,ASRDRDRVTGELF